This record looks at one T cell receptor (beta chain) sequence and its context. This entry is derived from a study of siplizumab effects on memory and regulatory T cells. Sequenced by immunoSEQ multiplex PCR; TCRdb stores in-frame clones only, minus some. Of more than 85,000 clones in the sample, roughly 92% are singletons; the top ten hold 1% to 1.5%. CDR1 and CDR2 (germline): MNHNS, SASEGT. The germline V and J ends were trimmed by 6 bases and 2 bases, with 5 bases remaining between them. The CDR3 length is 13 residues. The TCR was taken from a human donor in good health. The sample consisted of CD4+ T cells sorted from blood. The chain joins TRBV6-1 to TRBJ2-6; D unclear. CDR3 nucleotides: TGTGCCAGCAGGTCCCCTGGGGCCAACGTCCTGACTTTC. Translated: CASRSPGANVLTF.